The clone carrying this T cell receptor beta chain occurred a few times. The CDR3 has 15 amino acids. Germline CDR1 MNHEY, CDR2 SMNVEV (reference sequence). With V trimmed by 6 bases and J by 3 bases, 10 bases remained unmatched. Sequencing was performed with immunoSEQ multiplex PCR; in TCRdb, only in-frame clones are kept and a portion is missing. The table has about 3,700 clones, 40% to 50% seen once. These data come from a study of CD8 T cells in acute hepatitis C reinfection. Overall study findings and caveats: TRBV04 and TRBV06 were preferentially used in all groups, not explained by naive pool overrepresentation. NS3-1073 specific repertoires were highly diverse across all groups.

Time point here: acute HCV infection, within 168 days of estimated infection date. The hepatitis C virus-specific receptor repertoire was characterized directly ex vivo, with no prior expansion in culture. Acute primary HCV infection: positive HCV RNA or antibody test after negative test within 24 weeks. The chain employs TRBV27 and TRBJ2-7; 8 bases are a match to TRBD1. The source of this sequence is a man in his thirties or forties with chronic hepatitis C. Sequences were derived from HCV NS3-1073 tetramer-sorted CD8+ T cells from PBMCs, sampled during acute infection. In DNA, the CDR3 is TGTGCCAGCAGCTCCACCCCGGGACAGGACTACGAGCAGTACTTC. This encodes CASSSTPGQDYEQYF.